The clone carrying this T cell receptor (beta chain) appeared a few times. The target antigen is unknown. One base away lies a much larger clone, so this may be a sequencing read error. The TCR beta CDR3 regions underwent amplification using RNA transcripts as the source. HTBI primers drove first-round RT-PCR of the TCR CDR3. TCRdb re-called the multiplex PCR reads through MiXCR, storing one row per CDR3 protein. The data contain about 570,000 distinct CDR3 sequences, roughly 50% of them singletons. The data derive from a study of T cells in Graves' hyperthyroidism and ophthalmopathy. The CDR3 is 13 amino acids. The V and J ends lost 3 bases and 4 bases respectively, with 10 bases between them. Looked up from germline, CDR1 is SGDLS and CDR2 is YYNGEE. Study outcomes and limitations: In validation, the model predicted ophthalmopathy. These predictions came a median approximately six months before onset.

The gene calls are TRBV9 and TRBJ1-1, with D uncertain. Source material: peripheral blood or thyroid tissue (not recorded which). The TCR was taken from an adult woman with Graves' disease, either hyperthyroidism or ophthalmopathy (not recorded which). The CDR3 nucleotides are TGTGCCAGCAGCGCGACACCAGGCACTGAAGCTTTCTTT. It translates to CASSATPGTEAFF.